This T cell receptor (beta chain) was sequenced in a study of beta chain features in type 1 diabetes (dated by TCRdb to about 2018). The study in broad terms: No differences in mean age, gender distribution, total cell number or subset yield were found between patients and healthy donors. A total of approximately 99,000,000 sorted cells were examined across all samples, and RNA yield correlated strongly with the number of cells per subset. In the study, recently diagnosed type 1 diabetes patients and matched healthy donors were compared on the TCRB repertoires of their sorted circulating CD4+ T cell subsets. Naive and central memory subsets were obtained from all 30 or so donors, but regulatory and stem cell-like memory subsets were isolated from only 8 patients and roughly 8 healthy donors.

A single peripheral blood draw of about 120 mL on average was collected from each donor into heparinised tubes. A BD FACSAria II and a panel including CD45RO, CCR7, CD25, CD127, CD95 and CD27 were used to sort naive, central memory, regulatory and stem cell-like memory CD4+ T cells. Purity was above 95% for every sorted population. PBMCs were isolated immediately by Lymphoprep density gradient centrifugation and stained directly without culture. Samples were stained and sorted in pairs, with one healthy donor and one patient per experiment, so that batch effects were minimized. The junction carries 23 bases between V and J, which are trimmed by 6 bases and 9 bases respectively. The CDR3 holds 15 amino acids from the cysteine to the phenylalanine. Of all the DNA, just the CDR3 is kept, 45 bases in frame from base 1. The germline V gene (reference sequence) provides CDR1 LNHNV and CDR2 YYDKDF. Points on this clone: No cognate antigen has been identified for it. The input lacks base qualities; no much larger clone sits a single base away.

The High Capacity cDNA Reverse Transcription Kit was used to reverse transcribe all of the isolated RNA, meaning that expressed TCRB transcripts were what got sequenced. Naive, central memory and regulatory T cell samples underwent deep immunoSEQ sequencing, averaging around 3.7 million total reads per sample. Sorted cells were lysed in RLT buffer, and RNA was extracted using DNase-treated RNeasy Micro or Mini kits according to cell number. To prevent cross-contamination, each cell subset was processed individually, whereas patient and healthy donor samples were processed jointly. The immunoSEQ multiplex PCR was used to amplify TCRB sequences from cDNA, yielding 87-bp fragments that span the CDR3 region. Sequencing of the amplicons was done on the Illumina HiSeq platform. Under the source paper's analysis protocol: Synthetic template baselines were used to correct PCR bias computationally, reads within Hamming distance 2 were collapsed, and singletons that could not be merged were discarded. Reads were aligned to IMGT to assign V, D and J genes, CDR3 length, and insertions or deletions at six rearrangement sites. Clonotype counts were normalized to sorted cell number within each subset before computing true diversity and Gini coefficients with the tcR R package. The overlap coefficient, calculated on TCRB nucleotide sequences, was used to measure repertoire sharing. What TCRdb holds here is the immuneACCESS table cut down to in-frame rearrangements. Part of the clones is not present; checked against another copy, under half of the missing clones reflect an unresolved V gene, and the others are unexplained. V and J calls and clone size are given by that table; D and trimming were obtained from the DNA. This sample is represented by around 150,000 clones; 10% to 13% of them were singletons. The ten largest clones represent approximately 0.46% of the sample.

Broader findings and caveats from the paper: In all four CD4+ subsets, TCRB CDR3 length was moderately but significantly shorter in type 1 diabetes patients. Fewer insertions and more nucleotide deletions at VDJ recombination sites were observed in patients with type 1 diabetes, implying thymic rearrangement abnormalities. Shorter templates might have been favored by PCR, but patient and control samples were amplified and corrected together, so both groups would have been affected equally by any skew. Naive, central memory and regulatory TCRB repertoires appeared to be more alike among patients than among healthy donors. Because cDNA was sequenced instead of genomic DNA, activated cells with high expression could be over-represented, although the groups did not differ in activation or CD3 levels. HLA sub-analyses involved small numbers of individuals, so any influence of HLA type on TCRB rearrangement remained unresolved.

The V and J genes are TRBV15 and TRBJ1-2; TRBD1 is a possible D gene, resting on 5 matching bases. Sequences were obtained from central memory CD4+ T cells from blood. The source of this sequence is a man in his thirties or forties with type 1 diabetes. The base sequence is TGTGCCACCAGACCCCCGGCGGCAGGGTGGGATAGCTACACCTTC. Its translation is CATRPPAAGWDSYTF.